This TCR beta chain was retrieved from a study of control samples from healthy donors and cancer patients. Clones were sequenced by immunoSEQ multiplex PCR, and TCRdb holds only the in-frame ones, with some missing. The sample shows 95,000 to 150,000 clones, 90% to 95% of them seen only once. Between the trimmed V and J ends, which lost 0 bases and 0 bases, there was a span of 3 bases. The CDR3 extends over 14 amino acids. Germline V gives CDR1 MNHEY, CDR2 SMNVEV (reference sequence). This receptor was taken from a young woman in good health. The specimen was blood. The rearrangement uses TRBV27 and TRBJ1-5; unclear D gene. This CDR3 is CASSLSFSNQPQHF. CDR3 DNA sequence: TGTGCCAGCAGTTTATCGTTTAGCAATCAGCCCCAGCATTTT.